This T cell receptor beta chain was profiled in a study of tumor-infiltrating lymphocytes in primary liver carcinoma. Across the whole study: The patient population consisted of men and women between 30 and 69 years of age. General study points: The overlap of tumor-adjacent and tumor-blood pairs was smaller than that of tumor region pairs.

Concerning this clonotype: What it binds is not known. A much larger clone differs from this one at a single base, so this may be a read error.

The CDR3 totals 14 residues. V lost 6 bases and J 6 bases, leaving 17 bases between the germline ends. The germline V gene encodes CDR1 MNHNY and CDR2 SVGAGI (reference sequence). TCR beta cDNA was prepared out of around 460 ng total RNA by means of a constant-region primer. The TCR beta library was amplified through three nested multiplex PCR rounds in a modified ARM-PCR procedure. The first two PCR rounds, nine to ten cycles each, used TRBV1-TRBV30 forward primers and a C-beta reverse primer. TCRdb called the multiplex PCR reads again in MiXCR, with one record for every CDR3 protein. The sample records about 330,000 distinct CDR3 sequences, roughly 61% being singletons. RNA was extracted from whole blood without cell sorting, alongside germline DNA.

The chain has TRBV6-6 and TRBJ1-1, with no clear D. This TCR was recovered from a man aged 35-49 years with primary liver carcinoma and hepatitis B virus infection. The sequencing input was peripheral blood. The CDR3 spells CASSLRQTGAEAFF. The CDR3 nucleotides are TGTGCCAGCAGCCTTAGGCAGACTGGCGCTGAAGCTTTCTTT.